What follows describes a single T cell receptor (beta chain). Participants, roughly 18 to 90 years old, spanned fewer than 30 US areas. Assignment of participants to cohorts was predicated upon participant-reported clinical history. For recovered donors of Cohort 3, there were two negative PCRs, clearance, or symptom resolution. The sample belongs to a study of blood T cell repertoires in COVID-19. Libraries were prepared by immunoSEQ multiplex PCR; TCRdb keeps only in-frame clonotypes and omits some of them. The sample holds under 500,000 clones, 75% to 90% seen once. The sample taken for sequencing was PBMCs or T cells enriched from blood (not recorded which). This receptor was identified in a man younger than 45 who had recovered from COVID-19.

The CDR3 region is CASSRTGFPYEQYF. DNA for the CDR3: TGTGCCAGCAGCAGGACAGGTTTCCCCTACGAGCAGTACTTC. This chain connects TRBV21-1 to TRBJ2-7; no DNA check was done on the table's D call, TRBD1. TRBV21-1 is reported as a pseudogene. This CDR3 is built from 14 residues.